The entry below describes one T cell receptor beta chain. Its antigen is unidentified. The data derive from a study of PD-1 blockade in classical Hodgkin lymphoma. Specified time point: cycle 4 day 1 (C4D1), after 5 to 7 weeks of nivolumab. Patients all relapsed after autologous stem cell transplantation, and there was variation in brentuximab vedotin exposure. The V end lost 5 bases, the J end lost 5 bases, and 12 bases lay between the germline ends. Germline V gene lookup returns CDR1 SEHNR and CDR2 FQNEAQ (reference sequence). The CDR3 is 13 amino acids. Profiling relied on immunoSEQ multiplex PCR, and the TCRdb table lists in-frame clones only, not all of them. The sample gives some 13,000 clones, approximately 78% of which show up once; 15% to 20% is in the top ten. Points from the study as a whole: Exclusion covered patients beginning nivolumab under 1 year post-ASCT.

The sequenced sample was peripheral blood mononuclear cells (PBMCs), obtained before the fourth cycle of nivolumab. This TCR was sampled from a human donor with classical Hodgkin lymphoma. This chain connects TRBV7-9 to TRBJ2-5; D call uncertain. CDR3 coding DNA: TGTGCCAGCAGCCCCCAGCGCGTGGAGACCCAGTACTTC. This sequence encodes CASSPQRVETQYF. The full variable domain, completed using reference TRBV7-9 and TRBJ2-5, is DTGVSQNPRHKITKRGQNVTFRCDPISEHNRLYWYRQTLGQGPEFLTYFQNEAQLEKSRLLSDRFSAERPKGSFSTLEIQRTEQGDSAMYLCASSPQRVETQYFGPGTRLLVL.